This entry concerns a single T cell receptor (beta chain). Its antigen remains unidentified. The sample originates from a study of CXCR3-negative and CXCR3-positive naive CD8 T cells. Study results and caveats: Against CXCR3-negative naive cells, CXCR3-positive naive cells showed more hydrophobic TRB CDR3s.

Researchers reported sorting every CD8+ T cell subset in triplicate, around 300,000 cells per sort. Naive CD8+ T cells showed CD45RO-CCR7+CD27+CD95-. The CDR3 covers 12 residues. The germline V gene has CDR1 LNHDA and CDR2 SQIVND (reference sequence). With UMI labels, 5' RACE was used to prepare the TRB cDNA libraries. From its re-call of the 5' RACE reads, TCRdb lists each CDR3 protein once, without DNA. The ten top clones account for about 0.35%, within a sample of 100,000 or so distinct CDR3 sequences. The chain carries TRBV19 and TRBJ2-1; TCRdb gives TRBD1 as the D gene, but with no DNA this cannot be confirmed. The source is a human donor in good health. Some clones in this sample may be carry-over from other donors' samples. The sample comprised naive CXCR3+ CD8+ T cells from blood. Described subset: CD45RO-CCR7+CD27+CD95- naive CD8+ T cells expressing CXCR3 (TNR3+). CDR3 sequence reads: CASSISGGEQFF.